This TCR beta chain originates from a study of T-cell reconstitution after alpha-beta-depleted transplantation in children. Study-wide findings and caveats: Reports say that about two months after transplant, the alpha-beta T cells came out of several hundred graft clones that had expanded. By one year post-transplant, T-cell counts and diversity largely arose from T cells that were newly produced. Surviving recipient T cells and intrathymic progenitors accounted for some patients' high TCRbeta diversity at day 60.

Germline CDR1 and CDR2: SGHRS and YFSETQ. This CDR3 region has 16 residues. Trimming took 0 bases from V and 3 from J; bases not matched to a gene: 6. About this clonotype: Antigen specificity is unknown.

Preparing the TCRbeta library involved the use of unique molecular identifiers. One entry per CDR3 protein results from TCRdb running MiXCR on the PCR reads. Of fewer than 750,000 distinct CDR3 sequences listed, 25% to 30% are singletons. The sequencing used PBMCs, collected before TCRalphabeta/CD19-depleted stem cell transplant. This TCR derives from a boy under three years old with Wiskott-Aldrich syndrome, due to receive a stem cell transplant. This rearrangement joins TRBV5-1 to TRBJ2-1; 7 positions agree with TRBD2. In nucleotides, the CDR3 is TGCGCCAGCAGCTTGGCCGGGGGGTCTCTCTACAATGAGCAGTTCTTC. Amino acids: CASSLAGGSLYNEQFF.